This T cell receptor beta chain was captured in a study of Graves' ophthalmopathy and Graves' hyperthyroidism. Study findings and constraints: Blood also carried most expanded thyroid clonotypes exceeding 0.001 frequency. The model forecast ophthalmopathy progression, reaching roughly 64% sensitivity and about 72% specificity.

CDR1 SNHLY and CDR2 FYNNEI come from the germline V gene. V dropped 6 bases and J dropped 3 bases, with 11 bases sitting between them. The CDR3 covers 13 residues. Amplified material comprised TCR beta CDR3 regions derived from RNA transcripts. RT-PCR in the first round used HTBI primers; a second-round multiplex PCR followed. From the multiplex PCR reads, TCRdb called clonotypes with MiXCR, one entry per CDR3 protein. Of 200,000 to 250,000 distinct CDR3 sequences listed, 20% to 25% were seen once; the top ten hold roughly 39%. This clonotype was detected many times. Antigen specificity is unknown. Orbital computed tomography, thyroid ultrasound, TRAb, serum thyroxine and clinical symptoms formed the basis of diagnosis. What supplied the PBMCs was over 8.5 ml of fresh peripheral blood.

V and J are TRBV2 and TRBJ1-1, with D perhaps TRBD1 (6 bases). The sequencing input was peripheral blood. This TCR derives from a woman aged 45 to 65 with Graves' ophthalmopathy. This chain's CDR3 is CASSNGQYTEAFF. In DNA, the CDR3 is TGTGCCAGCAGCAATGGACAGTACACTGAAGCTTTCTTT.